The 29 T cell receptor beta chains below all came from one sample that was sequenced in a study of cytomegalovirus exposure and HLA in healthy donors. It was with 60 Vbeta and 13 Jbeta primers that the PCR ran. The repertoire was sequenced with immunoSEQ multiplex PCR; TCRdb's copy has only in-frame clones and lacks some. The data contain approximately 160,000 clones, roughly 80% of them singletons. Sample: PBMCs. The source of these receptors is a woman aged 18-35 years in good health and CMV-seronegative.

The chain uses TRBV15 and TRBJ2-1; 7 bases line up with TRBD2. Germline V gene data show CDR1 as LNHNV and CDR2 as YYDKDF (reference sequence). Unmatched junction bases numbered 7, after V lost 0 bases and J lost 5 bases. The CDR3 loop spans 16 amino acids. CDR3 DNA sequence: TGTGCCACCAGCAGAGAGAGGGCTAGCGGAAACAATGAGCAGTTCTTC. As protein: CATSRERASGNNEQFF. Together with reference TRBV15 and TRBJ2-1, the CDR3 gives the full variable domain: DAMVIQNPRYQVTQFGKPVTLSCSQTLNHNVMYWYQQKSSQAPKLLFHYYDKDFNNEADTPDNFQSRRPNTSFCFLDIRSPGLGDTAMYLCATSRERASGNNEQFFGPGTRLTVL.

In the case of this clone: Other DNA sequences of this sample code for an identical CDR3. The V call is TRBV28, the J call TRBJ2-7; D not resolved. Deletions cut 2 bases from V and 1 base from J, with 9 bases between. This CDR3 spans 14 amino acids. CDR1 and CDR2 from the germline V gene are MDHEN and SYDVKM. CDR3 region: CASSLSGGSYEQYF. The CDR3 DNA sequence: TGTGCCAGCAGTTTAAGTGGCGGTTCCTACGAGCAGTACTTC.

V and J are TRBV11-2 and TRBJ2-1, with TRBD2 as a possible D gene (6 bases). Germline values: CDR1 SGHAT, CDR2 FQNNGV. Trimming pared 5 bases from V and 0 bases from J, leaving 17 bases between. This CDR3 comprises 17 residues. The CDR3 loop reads CASSLLLAASSYNEQFF. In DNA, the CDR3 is TGTGCCAGCAGCCTGTTGTTAGCGGCTAGCTCCTACAATGAGCAGTTCTTC.

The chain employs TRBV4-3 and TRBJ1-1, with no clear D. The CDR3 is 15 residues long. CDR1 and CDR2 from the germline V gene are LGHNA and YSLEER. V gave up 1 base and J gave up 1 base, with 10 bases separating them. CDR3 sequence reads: CASSQGIRGNTEAFF. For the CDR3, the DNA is TGCGCCAGCAGCCAAGGGATCCGGGGGAACACTGAAGCTTTCTTT.

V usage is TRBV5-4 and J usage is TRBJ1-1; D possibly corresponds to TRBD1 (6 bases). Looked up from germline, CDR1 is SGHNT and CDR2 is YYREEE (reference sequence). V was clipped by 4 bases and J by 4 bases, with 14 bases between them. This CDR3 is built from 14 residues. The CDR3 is CASSVKTGSTEAFF. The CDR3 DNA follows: TGTGCCAGCAGCGTAAAAACAGGGAGCACTGAAGCTTTCTTT. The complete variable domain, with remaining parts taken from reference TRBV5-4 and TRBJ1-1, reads ETGVTQSPTHLIKTRGQQVTLRCSSQSGHNTVSWYQQALGQGPQFIFQYYREEENGRGNFPPRFSGLQFPNYSSELNVNALELDDSALYLCASSVKTGSTEAFFGQGTRLTVV.

DNA for the CDR3: TGCGCCAGCAGCCCGGGACTTCTGGAGTATGGCTACACCTTC. Amino acids: CASSPGLLEYGYTF. The chain has TRBV5-1 and TRBJ1-2; the D gene is possibly TRBD1 (5 bases). The CDR3 consists of 14 residues. The germline V gene has CDR1 SGHRS and CDR2 YFSETQ. The germline V and J ends were trimmed by 4 bases and 5 bases, with 15 bases remaining between them.

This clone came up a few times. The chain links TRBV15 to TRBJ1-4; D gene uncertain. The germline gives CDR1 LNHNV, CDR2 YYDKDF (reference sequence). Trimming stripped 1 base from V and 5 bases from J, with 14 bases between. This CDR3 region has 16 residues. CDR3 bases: TGTGCCACCAGCAGAGGGAGTACAAACATGAATGAAAAACTGTTTTTT. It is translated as CATSRGSTNMNEKLFF.

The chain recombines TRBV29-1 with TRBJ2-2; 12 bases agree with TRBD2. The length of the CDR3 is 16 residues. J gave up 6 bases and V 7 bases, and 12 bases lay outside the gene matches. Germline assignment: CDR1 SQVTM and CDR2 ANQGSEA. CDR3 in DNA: TGCAGCGCCCAGACTAGCGGGAGAGTTCTCGCCGGGGAGCTGTTTTTT. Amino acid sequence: CSAQTSGRVLAGELFF.

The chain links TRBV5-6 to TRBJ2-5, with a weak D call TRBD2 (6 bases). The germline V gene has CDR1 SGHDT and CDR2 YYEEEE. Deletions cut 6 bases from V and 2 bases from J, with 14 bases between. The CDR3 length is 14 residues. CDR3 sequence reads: CASNRRRGQETQYF. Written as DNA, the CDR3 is TGTGCCAGCAACCGTCGTCGGGGGCAAGAGACCCAGTACTTC. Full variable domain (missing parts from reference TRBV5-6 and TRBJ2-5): DAGVTQSPTHLIKTRGQQVTLRCSPKSGHDTVSWYQQALGQGPQFIFQYYEEEERQRGNFPDRFSGHQFPNYSSELNVNALLLGDSALYLCASNRRRGQETQYFGPGTRLLVL.

DNA of the CDR3: TGTGCCAGCAAAACGGGGATAAAGACACACACAGATACGCAGTATTTT. This encodes CASKTGIKTHTDTQYF. The chain uses TRBV21-1 and TRBJ2-3; the table's D call, TRBD2, was not checked against the DNA. TRBV21-1 is a documented pseudogene. The CDR3 covers 16 residues.

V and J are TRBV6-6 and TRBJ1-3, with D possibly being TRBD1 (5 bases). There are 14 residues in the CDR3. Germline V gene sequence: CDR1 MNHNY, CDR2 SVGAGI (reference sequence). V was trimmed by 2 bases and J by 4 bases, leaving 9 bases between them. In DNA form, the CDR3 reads TGTGCCAGCAGTTACGTGGCAGGGGGAAACACCATATATTTT. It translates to CASSYVAGGNTIYF.

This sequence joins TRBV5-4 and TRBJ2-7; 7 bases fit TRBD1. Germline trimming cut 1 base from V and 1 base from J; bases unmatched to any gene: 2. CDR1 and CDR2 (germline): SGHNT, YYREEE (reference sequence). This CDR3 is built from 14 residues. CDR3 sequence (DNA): TGTGCCAGCAGCTTGACAGGGGTATCCTACGAGCAGTACTTC. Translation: CASSLTGVSYEQYF.

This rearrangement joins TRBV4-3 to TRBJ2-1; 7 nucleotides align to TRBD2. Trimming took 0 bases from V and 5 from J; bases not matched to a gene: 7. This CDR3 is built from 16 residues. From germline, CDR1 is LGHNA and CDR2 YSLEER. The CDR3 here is CASSQEVPSGHNEQFF. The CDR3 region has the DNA TGCGCCAGCAGCCAAGAGGTCCCTAGCGGTCACAATGAGCAGTTCTTC.

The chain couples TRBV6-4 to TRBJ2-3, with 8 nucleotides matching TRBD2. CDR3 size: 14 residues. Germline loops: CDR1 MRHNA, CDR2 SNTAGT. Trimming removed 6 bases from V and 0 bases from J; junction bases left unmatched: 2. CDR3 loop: CASSVAGSTDTQYF. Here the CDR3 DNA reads TGTGCCAGCAGCGTAGCGGGAAGCACAGATACGCAGTATTTT.

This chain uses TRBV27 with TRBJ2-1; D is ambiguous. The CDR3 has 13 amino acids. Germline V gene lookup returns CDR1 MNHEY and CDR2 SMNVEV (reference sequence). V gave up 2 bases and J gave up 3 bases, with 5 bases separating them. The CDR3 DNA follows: TGTGCCAGCAGTTTAACAGACTACAATGAGCAGTTCTTC. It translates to CASSLTDYNEQFF.

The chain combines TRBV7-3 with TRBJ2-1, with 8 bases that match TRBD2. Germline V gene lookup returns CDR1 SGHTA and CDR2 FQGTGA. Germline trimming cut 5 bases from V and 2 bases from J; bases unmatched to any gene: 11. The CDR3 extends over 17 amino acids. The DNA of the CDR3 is TGTGCCAGCAGCCAGCTAGCGGGCCAAGCTCCCTACAATGAGCAGTTCTTC. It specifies CASSQLAGQAPYNEQFF.

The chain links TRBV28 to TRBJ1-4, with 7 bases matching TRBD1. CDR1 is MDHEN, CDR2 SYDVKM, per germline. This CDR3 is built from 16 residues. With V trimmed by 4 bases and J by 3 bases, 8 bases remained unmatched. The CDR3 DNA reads TGTGCCAGCAGTTATCGAGACAGGGCCCCTAATGAAAAACTGTTTTTT. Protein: CASSYRDRAPNEKLFF.

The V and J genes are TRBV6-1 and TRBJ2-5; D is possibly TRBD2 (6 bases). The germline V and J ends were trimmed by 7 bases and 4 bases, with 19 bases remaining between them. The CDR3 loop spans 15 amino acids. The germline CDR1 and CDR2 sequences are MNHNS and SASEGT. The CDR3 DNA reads TGTGCCAGCAACTTGAACGTAGGAGCGGGAGAGACCCAGTACTTC. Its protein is CASNLNVGAGETQYF.

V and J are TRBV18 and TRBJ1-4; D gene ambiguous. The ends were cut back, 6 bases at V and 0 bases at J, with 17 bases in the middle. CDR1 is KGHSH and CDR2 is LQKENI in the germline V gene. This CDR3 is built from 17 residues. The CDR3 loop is CASSKAPVVSTNEKLFF. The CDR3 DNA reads TGTGCCAGCTCCAAAGCGCCAGTCGTCTCAACTAATGAAAAACTGTTTTTT.

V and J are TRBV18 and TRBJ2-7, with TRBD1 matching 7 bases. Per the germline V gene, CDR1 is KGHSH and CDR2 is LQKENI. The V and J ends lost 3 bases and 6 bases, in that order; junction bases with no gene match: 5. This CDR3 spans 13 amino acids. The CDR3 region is CASSPSHRGEQYF. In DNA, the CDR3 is TGTGCCAGCTCACCGTCGCACAGGGGCGAGCAGTACTTC.

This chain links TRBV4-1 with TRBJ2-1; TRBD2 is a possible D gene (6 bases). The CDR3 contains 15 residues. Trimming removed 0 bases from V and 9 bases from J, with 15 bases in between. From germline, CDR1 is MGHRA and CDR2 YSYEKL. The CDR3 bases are TGCGCCAGCAGCCAAGAGTGGGCTAGCGTAGTTGAGCAGTTCTTC. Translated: CASSQEWASVVEQFF.

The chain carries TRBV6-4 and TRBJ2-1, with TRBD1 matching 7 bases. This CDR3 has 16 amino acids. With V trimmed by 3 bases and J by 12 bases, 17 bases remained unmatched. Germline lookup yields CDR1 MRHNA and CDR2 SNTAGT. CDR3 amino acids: CASSEGGSPILQTQFF. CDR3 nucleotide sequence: TGTGCCAGCAGTGAAGGGGGCAGCCCTATACTCCAGACGCAGTTCTTC.

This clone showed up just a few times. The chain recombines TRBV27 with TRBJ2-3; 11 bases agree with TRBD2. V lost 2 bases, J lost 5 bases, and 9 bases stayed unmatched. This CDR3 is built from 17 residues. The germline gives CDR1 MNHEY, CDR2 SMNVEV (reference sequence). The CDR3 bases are TGTGCCAGCAGTTTAAGAGGAACTAGCGGGAGATTAGATACGCAGTATTTT. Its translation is CASSLRGTSGRLDTQYF.

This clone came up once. The CDR3 loop reads CATSSSSSYEQYF. The CDR3 nucleotides read TGTGCCACCAGCAGCTCTAGCTCCTACGAGCAGTACTTC. This chain joins TRBV15 and TRBJ2-7, with D hard to call. Trimming took 3 bases from V and 0 from J, leaving 6 bases between them. CDR1 is LNHNV and CDR2 is YYDKDF in the germline V gene (reference sequence). This CDR3 contains 13 residues.

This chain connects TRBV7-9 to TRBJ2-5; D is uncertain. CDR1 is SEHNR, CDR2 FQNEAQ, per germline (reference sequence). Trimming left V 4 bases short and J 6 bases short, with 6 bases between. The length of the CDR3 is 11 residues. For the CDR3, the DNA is TGTGCCAGCAGCTCAGATAAGACCCAGTACTTC. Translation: CASSSDKTQYF. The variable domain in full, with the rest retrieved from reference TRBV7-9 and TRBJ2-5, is DTGVSQNPRHKITKRGQNVTFRCDPISEHNRLYWYRQTLGQGPEFLTYFQNEAQLEKSRLLSDRFSAERPKGSFSTLEIQRTEQGDSAMYLCASSSDKTQYFGPGTRLLVL.

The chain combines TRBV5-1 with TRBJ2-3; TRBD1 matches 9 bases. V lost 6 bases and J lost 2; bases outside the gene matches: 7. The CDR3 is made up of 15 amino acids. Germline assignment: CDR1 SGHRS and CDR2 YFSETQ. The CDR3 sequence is CASIAGTGITDTQYF. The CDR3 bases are TGCGCCAGCATCGCCGGGACAGGGATCACAGATACGCAGTATTTT. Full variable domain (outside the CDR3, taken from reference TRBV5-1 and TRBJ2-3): KAGVTQTPRYLIKTRGQQVTLSCSPISGHRSVSWYQQTPGQGLQFLFEYFSETQRNKGNFPGRFSGRQFSNSRSEMNVSTLELGDSALYLCASIAGTGITDTQYFGPGTRLTVL.

CDR3 DNA: TGCGCCAGCAGACGGTATCTAGAAAGCTCCTACGAGCAGTACTTC. Residues: CASRRYLESSYEQYF. This chain connects TRBV5-1 to TRBJ2-7; D unresolved. The CDR3 runs to 15 residues. The V end was cut by 5 bases, the J end by 0 bases, with 15 bases between. Germline V gene sequence: CDR1 SGHRS, CDR2 YFSETQ.

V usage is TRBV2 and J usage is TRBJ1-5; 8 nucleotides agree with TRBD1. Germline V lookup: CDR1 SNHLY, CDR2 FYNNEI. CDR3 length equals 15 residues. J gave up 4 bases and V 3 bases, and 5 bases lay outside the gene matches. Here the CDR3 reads CASSDEQGGNQPQHF. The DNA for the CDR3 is TGTGCCAGCAGTGACGAACAGGGGGGTAATCAGCCCCAGCATTTT.

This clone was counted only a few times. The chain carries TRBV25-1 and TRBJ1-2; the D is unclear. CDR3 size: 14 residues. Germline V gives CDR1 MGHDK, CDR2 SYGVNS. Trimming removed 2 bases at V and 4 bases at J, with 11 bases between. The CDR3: CASSEEPPFYGYTF. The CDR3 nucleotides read TGTGCCAGCAGTGAAGAGCCACCATTCTATGGCTACACCTTC.